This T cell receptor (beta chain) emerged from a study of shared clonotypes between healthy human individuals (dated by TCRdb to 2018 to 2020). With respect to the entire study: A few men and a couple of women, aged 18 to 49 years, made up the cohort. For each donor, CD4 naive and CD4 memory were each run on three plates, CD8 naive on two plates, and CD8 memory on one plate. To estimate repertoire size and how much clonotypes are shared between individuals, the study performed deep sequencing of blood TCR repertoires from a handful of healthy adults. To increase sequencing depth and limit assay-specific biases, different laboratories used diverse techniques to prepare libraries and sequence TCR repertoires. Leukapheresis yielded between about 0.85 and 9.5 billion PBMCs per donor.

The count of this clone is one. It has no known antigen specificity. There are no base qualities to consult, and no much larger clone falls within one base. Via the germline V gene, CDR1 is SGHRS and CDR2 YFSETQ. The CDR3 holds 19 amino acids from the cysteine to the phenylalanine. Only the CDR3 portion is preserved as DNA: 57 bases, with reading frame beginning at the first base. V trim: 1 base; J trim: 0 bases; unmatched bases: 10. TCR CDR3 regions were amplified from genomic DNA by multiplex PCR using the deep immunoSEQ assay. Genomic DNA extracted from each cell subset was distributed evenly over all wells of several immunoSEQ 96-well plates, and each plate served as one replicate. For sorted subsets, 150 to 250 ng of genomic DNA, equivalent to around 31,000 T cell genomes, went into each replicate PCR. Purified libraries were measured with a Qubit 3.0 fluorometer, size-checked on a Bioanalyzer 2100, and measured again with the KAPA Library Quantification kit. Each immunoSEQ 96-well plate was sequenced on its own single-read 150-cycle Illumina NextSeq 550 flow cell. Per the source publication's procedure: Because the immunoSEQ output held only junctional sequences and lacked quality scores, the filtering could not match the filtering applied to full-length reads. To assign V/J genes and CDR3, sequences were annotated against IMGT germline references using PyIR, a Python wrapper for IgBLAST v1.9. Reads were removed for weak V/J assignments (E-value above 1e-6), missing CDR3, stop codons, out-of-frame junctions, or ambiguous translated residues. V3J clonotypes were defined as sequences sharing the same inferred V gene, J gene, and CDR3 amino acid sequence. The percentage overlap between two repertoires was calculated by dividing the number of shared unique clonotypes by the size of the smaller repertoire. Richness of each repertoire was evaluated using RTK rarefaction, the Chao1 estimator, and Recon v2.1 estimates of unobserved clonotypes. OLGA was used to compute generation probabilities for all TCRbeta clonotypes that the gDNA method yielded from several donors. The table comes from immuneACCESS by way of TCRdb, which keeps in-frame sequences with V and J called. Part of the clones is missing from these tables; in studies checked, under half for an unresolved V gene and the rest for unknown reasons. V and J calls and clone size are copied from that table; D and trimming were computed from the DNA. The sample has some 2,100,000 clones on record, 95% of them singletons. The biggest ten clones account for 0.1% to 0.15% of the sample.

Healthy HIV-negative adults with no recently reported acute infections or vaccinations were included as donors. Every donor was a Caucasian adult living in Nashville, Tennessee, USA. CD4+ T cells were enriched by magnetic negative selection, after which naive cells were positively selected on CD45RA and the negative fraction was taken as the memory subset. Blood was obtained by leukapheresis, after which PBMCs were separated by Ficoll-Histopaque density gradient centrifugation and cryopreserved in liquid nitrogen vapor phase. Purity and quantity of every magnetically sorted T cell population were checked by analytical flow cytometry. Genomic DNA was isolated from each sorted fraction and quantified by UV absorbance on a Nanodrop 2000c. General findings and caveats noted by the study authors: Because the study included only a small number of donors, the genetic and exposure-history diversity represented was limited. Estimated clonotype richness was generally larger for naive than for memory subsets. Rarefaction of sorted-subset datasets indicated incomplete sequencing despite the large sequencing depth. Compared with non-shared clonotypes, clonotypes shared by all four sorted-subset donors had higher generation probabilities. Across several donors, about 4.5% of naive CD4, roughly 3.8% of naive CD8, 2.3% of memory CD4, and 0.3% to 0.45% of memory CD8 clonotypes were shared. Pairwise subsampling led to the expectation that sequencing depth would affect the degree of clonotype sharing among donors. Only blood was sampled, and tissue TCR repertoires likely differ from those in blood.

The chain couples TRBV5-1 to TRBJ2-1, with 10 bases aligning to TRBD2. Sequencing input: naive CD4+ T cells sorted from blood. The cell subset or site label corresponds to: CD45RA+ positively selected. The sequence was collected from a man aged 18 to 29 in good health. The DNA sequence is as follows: TGCGCCAGCAGCTTGAGCCCAGCTAGCGGGGGTATCTCCTACAATGAGCAGTTCTTC. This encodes CASSLSPASGGISYNEQFF.